This T cell receptor beta chain appears in the sequencing data of a study of blood T cell repertoires in COVID-19. Overall study context: Some COVID-19 samples were acute and others convalescent; all came from the United States, Italy and Spain. T cells, B-cell-depleted T cells, or PBMCs provided the cDNA or gDNA that served as material.

The CDR3 has 15 amino acids. From germline, CDR1 is SGHTA and CDR2 FQGTGA. Trimming removed 0 bases at V and 7 bases at J, with 12 bases between. Original analysis: Reference gene primer amplification gave nucleated cell count estimates. Produced via immunoSEQ multiplex PCR; TCRdb's table is partial and in-frame only. That table supplies the V and J calls and clone size; D and trimming were determined from the DNA. The sample includes 150,000 or so clones, about 86% of them seen just once. This chain uses TRBV7-3 with TRBJ2-2, with D possibly matching TRBD2 (5 bases). Sequenced material: peripheral blood. This sequence was found in a man aged 55 to 69 with acute or convalescent COVID-19. The DNA for the CDR3 is TGTGCCAGCAGCTTAACGCGGGCAGTCGGCGGGGAGCTGTTTTTT. It codes for CASSLTRAVGGELFF.